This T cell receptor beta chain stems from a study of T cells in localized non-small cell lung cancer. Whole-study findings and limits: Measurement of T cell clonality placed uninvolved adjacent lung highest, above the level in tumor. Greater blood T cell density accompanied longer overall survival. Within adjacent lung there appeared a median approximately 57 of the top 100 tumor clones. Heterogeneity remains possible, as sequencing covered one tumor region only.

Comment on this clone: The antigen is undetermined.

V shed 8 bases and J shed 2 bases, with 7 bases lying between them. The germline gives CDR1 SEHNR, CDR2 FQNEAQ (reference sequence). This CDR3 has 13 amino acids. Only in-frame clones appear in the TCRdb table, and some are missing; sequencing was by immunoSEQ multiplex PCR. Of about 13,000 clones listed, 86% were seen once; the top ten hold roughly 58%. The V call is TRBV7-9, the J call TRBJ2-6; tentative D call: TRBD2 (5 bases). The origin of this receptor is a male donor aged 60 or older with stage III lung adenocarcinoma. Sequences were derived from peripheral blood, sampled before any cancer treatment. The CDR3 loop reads CASPGTGANVLTF. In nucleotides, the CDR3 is TGTGCCAGCCCCGGGACTGGGGCCAACGTCCTGACTTTC.